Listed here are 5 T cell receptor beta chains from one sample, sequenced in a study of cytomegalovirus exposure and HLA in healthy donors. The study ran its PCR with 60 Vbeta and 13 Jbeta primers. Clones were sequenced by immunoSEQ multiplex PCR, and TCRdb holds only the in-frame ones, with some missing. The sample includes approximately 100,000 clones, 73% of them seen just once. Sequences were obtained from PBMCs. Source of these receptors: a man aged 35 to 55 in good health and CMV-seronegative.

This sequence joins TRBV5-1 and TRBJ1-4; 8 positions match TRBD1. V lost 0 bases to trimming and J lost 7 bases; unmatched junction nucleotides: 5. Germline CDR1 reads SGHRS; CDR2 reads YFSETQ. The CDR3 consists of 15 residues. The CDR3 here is CASSLDRTGSEKLFF. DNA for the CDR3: TGCGCCAGCAGCTTGGATAGGACAGGGTCTGAAAAACTGTTTTTT.

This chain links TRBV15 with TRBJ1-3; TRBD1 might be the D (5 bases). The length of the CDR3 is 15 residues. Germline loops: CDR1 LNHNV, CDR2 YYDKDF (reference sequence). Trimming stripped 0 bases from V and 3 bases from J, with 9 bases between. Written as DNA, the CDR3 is TGTGCCACCAGCAGAGAAAGCAGGGTTGGAAACACCATATATTTT. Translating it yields CATSRESRVGNTIYF.

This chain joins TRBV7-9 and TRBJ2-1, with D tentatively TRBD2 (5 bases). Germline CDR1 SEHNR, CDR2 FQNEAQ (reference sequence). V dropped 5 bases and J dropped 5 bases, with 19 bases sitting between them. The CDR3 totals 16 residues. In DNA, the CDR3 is TGTGCCAGCAGCCCCCCCGCCGGGATCTATCACAATGAGCAGTTCTTC. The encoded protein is CASSPPAGIYHNEQFF.

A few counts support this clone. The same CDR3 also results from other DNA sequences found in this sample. CDR3 loop: CASRPGNEKLFF. The CDR3 DNA follows: TGTGCCAGCAGACCGGGGAATGAAAAACTGTTTTTT. The chain carries TRBV2 and TRBJ1-4; D not certain. Per the germline V gene, CDR1 is SNHLY and CDR2 is FYNNEI. The CDR3 has 12 amino acids. V gave up 6 bases and J gave up 5 bases, with 7 bases separating them.

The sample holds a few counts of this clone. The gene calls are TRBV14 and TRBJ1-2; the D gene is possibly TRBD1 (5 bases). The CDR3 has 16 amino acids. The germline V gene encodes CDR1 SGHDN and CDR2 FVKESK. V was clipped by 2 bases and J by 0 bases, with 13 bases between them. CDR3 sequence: CASSQQTRVANYGYTF. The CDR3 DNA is TGTGCCAGCAGCCAACAAACCAGGGTAGCTAACTATGGCTACACCTTC. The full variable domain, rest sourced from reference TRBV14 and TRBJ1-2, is EAGVTQFPSHSVIEKGQTVTLRCDPISGHDNLYWYRRVMGKEIKFLLHFVKESKQDESGMPNNRFLAERTGGTYSTLKVQPAELEDSGVYFCASSQQTRVANYGYTFGSGTRLTVV.